One sample yielded the 30 T cell receptor beta chains listed below, sequenced in a study of regulatory T cells in long-lasting Graves disease. Time point specified: persistent/refractory GD, antithyroid drugs over 5 years with positive TRAb. The TCR library used RNA extracted from PBMCs. Arm-PCR of CDR3 regions with iRepertoire HTBI primers generated TCR beta libraries. TCRdb fed the multiplex PCR reads into MiXCR, producing one record per CDR3 protein. The sample contains 450,000 or so distinct CDR3 sequences, less than 25% of which appear only once. Sequencing was performed on peripheral blood mononuclear cells (PBMCs), taken when the disease was refractory, from a patient treated with antithyroid drugs. The receptors derive from a female donor with Graves disease.

The CDR3 DNA reads as TGCAGCGTTGATCAGGGATACCGGGAGCTGTTTTTT. This translates into CSVDQGYRELFF. The chain links TRBV29-1 to TRBJ2-2; possible D gene TRBD1, 5 bases. CDR1 and CDR2 (germline): SQVTM, ANQGSEA. The V and J ends lost 3 bases and 9 bases respectively, with 11 bases between them. The CDR3 is 12 residues long.

This clonotype was observed many times. V and J are TRBV12-3 or TRBV12-4 and TRBJ2-7; D perhaps matches TRBD1 (6 bases). V lost 0 bases, J lost 3 bases, and 9 bases lay in between. The CDR3 loop spans 14 amino acids. The CDR3 protein is CASSLASGDYEQYF. CDR3 bases: TGTGCCAGCAGTTTAGCGTCAGGGGACTACGAGCAGTACTTC.

This clonotype was observed once. The chain couples TRBV20-1 to TRBJ1-5; unclear D gene. Trimming shortened V by 5 bases and J by 7 bases, and 12 bases separated the two germline ends. From germline, CDR1 is DFQATT and CDR2 SNEGSKA (reference sequence). The CDR3 sequence is 12 residues long. The CDR3 spells CSAWGGEQPQHF. The CDR3 DNA sequence: TGCAGTGCTTGGGGTGGGGAGCAGCCCCAGCATTTT.

This clonotype occurred a few times. This chain links TRBV10-3 with TRBJ2-2; 8 positions agree with TRBD1. J lost 6 bases, V lost 7 bases, and 7 bases had no gene match. The CDR3 length is 14 residues. Per germline, CDR1 ENHRY and CDR2 SYGVKD. The CDR3 is CAITGGQGAGELFF. The CDR3 DNA sequence: TGTGCCATCACTGGAGGACAGGGAGCCGGGGAGCTGTTTTTT.

The table lists this clonotype with many counts. The chain has TRBV28 and TRBJ2-7, with 9 bases that match TRBD1. CDR3 length: 14 amino acids. The V segment lost 5 bases and the J segment 7 bases; nucleotides outside the gene matches: 9. Germline CDR1 and CDR2: MDHEN and SYDVKM. CDR3 protein: CASSTGTGKREQYF. CDR3 nucleotides: TGTGCCAGCAGTACCGGGACAGGGAAGAGGGAGCAGTACTTC.

CDR3 protein: CASSLWTSASMETQYF. In DNA form, the CDR3 reads TGCGCCAGCAGCTTATGGACTAGCGCAAGTATGGAGACCCAGTACTTC. The chain is built from TRBV5-1 and TRBJ2-5; TRBD2 matches 9 bases. The CDR3 consists of 16 residues. Unmatched junction bases numbered 10, after V lost 2 bases and J lost 5 bases. From germline, CDR1 is SGHRS and CDR2 YFSETQ.

This clonotype has just a few counts. The V gene is TRBV7-2, the J gene TRBJ2-1; D is ambiguous. Trimming pared 3 bases from V and 3 bases from J, leaving 18 bases between. CDR1 is SGHTA and CDR2 is FQGNSA in the germline V gene. The CDR3 spans 17 residues. The CDR3 here is CASSFDAPSGLYNEQFF. In DNA, the CDR3 is TGTGCCAGCAGCTTCGACGCCCCTAGTGGCCTCTACAATGAGCAGTTCTTC.

The count of this clonotype is one. The junction does not match germline at one end; this may be a read error. The chain is built from TRBV6-1 and TRBJ1-4; 9 positions agree with TRBD1. The CDR3 spans 15 residues. Germline assignment: CDR1 MNHNS and CDR2 SASEGT. CDR3 nucleotide sequence: TGTGCCAGCAGTCTACAGGGGGCGACTAATGAAAAACCGTTTTTT. Translating it yields CASSLQGATNEKPFF.

The chain links TRBV2 to TRBJ1-2; D call uncertain. Germline V gene data show CDR1 as SNHLY and CDR2 as FYNNEI. The CDR3 loop spans 11 amino acids. V was clipped by 10 bases and J by 7 bases, with 13 bases between them. The CDR3 sequence is CATRASGGYTF. CDR3 DNA: TGTGCCACAAGGGCGTCTGGTGGCTACACCTTC.

Points on this clonotype: An end of the junction does not agree with germline; a read error may underlie this. The rearrangement links TRBV7-9 to TRBJ2-7; 10 nucleotides align to TRBD1. Germline V gene lookup returns CDR1 SEHNR and CDR2 FQNEAQ (reference sequence). The CDR3 is 15 residues long. The CDR3: CASSIGQGVSYEHYF. The DNA of the CDR3 is TGTGCCAGCAGCATAGGACAGGGGGTTTCCTACGAGCATTACTTC.

This clonotype has ten or more counts. The DNA for the CDR3 is TGTGCCAGCAGTCCACTAGCGGGAGTCCCCGGGGAGCTGTTTTTT. Translating it yields CASSPLAGVPGELFF. The chain links TRBV28 to TRBJ2-2; 11 nucleotides line up with TRBD2. The germline V gene has CDR1 MDHEN and CDR2 SYDVKM. V lost 5 bases, J lost 6 bases, and 5 bases stayed unmatched. This CDR3 spans 15 amino acids.

There are many counts of this clonotype. The chain couples TRBV20-1 to TRBJ2-2; tentatively, D is TRBD2 (5 bases). The CDR3 has 13 amino acids. Trimming cost V 6 bases and J 7 bases, with 15 bases left between them. Germline V gives CDR1 DFQATT, CDR2 SNEGSKA (reference sequence). For the CDR3, the DNA is TGCAGTGCGTCCCGGACTGATTTCGGGGAGCTGTTTTTT. It translates to CSASRTDFGELFF.

In its sample, this clonotype was seen a few times. A much larger clone differs by one base, so this may be a read error. The chain employs TRBV5-1 and TRBJ1-2, with D possibly TRBD1 on 5 matching bases. The germline V gene encodes CDR1 SGHRS and CDR2 YFSETQ. The CDR3 contains 17 residues. V dropped 4 bases and J dropped 2 bases, with 21 bases sitting between them. The CDR3 region has the DNA TGCGCCAGCAGCCCGCCCAGACAGCAAGCCTCAAACTATGGCTACACCTTC. Encoded protein: CASSPPRQQASNYGYTF.

This clonotype was recorded many times. The J gene is TRBJ1-6, the V gene TRBV7-6, with a weak D call TRBD1 (5 bases). The CDR3 is 16 residues long. Germline V gene data show CDR1 as SGHVS and CDR2 as FNYEAQ. V was shortened by 1 base and J by 7 bases, with 14 bases between the two germline ends. CDR3: CASSLGDRGRNSPLHF. In DNA, the CDR3 is TGTGCCAGCAGCTTAGGGGATCGGGGACGGAATTCACCCCTCCACTTT. Full variable domain (outside the CDR3, taken from reference TRBV7-6 and TRBJ1-6): GAGVSQSPRYKVTKRGQDVALRCDPISGHVSLYWYRQALGQGPEFLTYFNYEAQQDKSGLPNDRFSAERPEGSISTLTIQRTEQRDSAMYRCASSLGDRGRNSPLHFGNGTRLTVT.

This clonotype was detected only a few times. This chain connects TRBV9 to TRBJ2-5; D call uncertain. V was trimmed by 4 bases and J by 5 bases, leaving 15 bases between them. Germline CDR1 SGDLS, CDR2 YYNGEE. The CDR3 runs to 14 residues. The CDR3 nucleotides are TGTGCCAGCAGCCTCCGAGGCAAGCTTGAGACCCAGTACTTC. Translating it yields CASSLRGKLETQYF.

The sample holds many counts of this clonotype. This chain uses TRBV20-1 with TRBJ2-5; the D gene is possibly TRBD1 (6 bases). Germline assignment: CDR1 DFQATT and CDR2 SNEGSKA (reference sequence). Trimming removed 6 bases at V and 3 bases at J, with 14 bases between. The length of the CDR3 is 13 residues. The CDR3 here is CSAAETGKETQYF. CDR3 sequence (DNA): TGCAGTGCCGCCGAAACAGGGAAAGAGACCCAGTACTTC.

This clonotype appeared many times. This CDR3 is CSVQTSLQTQYF. In DNA, the CDR3 is TGCAGCGTCCAGACTAGCTTGCAGACCCAGTACTTC. The chain carries TRBV29-1 and TRBJ2-5; 7 bases map to TRBD2. CDR1 is SQVTM and CDR2 is ANQGSEA in the germline V gene. The junction had 7 bases not matched to a gene; V was cut back by 6 bases and J by 6 bases. The CDR3 length is 12 residues. Supplemented by reference TRBV29-1 and TRBJ2-5, the full variable domain reads SAVISQKPSRDICQRGTSLTIQCQVDSQVTMMFWYRQQPGQSLTLIATANQGSEATYESGFVIDKFPISRPNLTFSTLTVSNMSPEDSSIYLCSVQTSLQTQYFGPGTRLLVL.

J is TRBJ2-7 and V is TRBV28; D is tentatively TRBD1 or TRBD2 (6 bases each). The CDR3 runs 15 residues. Trimming took 4 bases from V and 3 from J, leaving 16 bases between them. The V gene's germline CDR1 is MDHEN and CDR2 SYDVKM. In nucleotides, the CDR3 is TGTGCCAGCAGTTCTCCCGGAGGGGGAAACTACGAGCAGTACTTC. It specifies CASSSPGGGNYEQYF.

This chain joins TRBV7-3 and TRBJ2-2; 8 bases line up with TRBD2. This CDR3 has 15 residues. Germline assignment: CDR1 SGHTA and CDR2 FQGTGA. V lost 0 bases, J lost 3 bases, and 0 bases stayed unmatched. CDR3 sequence reads: CASSLTGRDTGELFF. CDR3 DNA sequence: TGTGCCAGCAGCTTAACCGGGAGGGACACCGGGGAGCTGTTTTTT.

The J gene is TRBJ2-3, the V gene TRBV29-1; 8 bases agree with TRBD2. Germline V CDR1 and CDR2: SQVTM, ANQGSEA. After removal of 4 bases from V and 4 bases from J, the junction contained 7 bases not matched to a gene. The CDR3 loop spans 14 amino acids. This chain's CDR3 is CSVASGSLSDTQYF. In DNA form, the CDR3 reads TGCAGCGTTGCCAGCGGGAGCTTGTCAGATACGCAGTATTTT.

In this sample, this clonotype turned up many times. The chain uses TRBV7-2 and TRBJ2-5, with 13 bases matching TRBD2. The trim removed 5 bases at V and 1 base at J, leaving 4 bases unmatched. The CDR3 has 16 amino acids. The germline V gene encodes CDR1 SGHTA and CDR2 FQGNSA. The CDR3 DNA reads TGTGCCAGCAGCCCACGACTAGCGGGGGGCCAAGAGACCCAGTACTTC. Residues: CASSPRLAGGQETQYF.

This clonotype was picked up one time. This may be a read error: a much more frequent sequence differs by one nucleotide. The genes are TRBV6-2 or TRBV6-3 and TRBJ1-6; perhaps TRBD1 as D (5 bases). V was shortened by 5 bases and J by 9 bases, with 17 bases between the two germline ends. Germline V gene sequence: CDR1 MNHEY, CDR2 SVGEGT. CDR3 length: 15 amino acids. The CDR3 DNA reads as TGTGCCAGCAGTAAAGTCAGGAGCGGGGGTTCACCCCTCCACTTT. Translating it yields CASSKVRSGGSPLHF.

This clonotype was seen many times. The chain has TRBV6-1 and TRBJ2-7; possibly TRBD2 for D (5 bases). The V and J ends lost 6 bases and 5 bases respectively, with 11 bases between them. This CDR3 is built from 12 residues. Germline CDR1 and CDR2: MNHNS and SASEGT. The DNA of the CDR3 is TGTGCCAGCAGCTTGGGAGCGGACGAGCAGTACTTC. This codes for CASSLGADEQYF.

This clonotype was observed a single time. This rearrangement joins TRBV20-1 to TRBJ2-5; D tentatively fits TRBD1 or TRBD2 (5 bases each). CDR1 and CDR2 from the germline V gene are DFQATT and SNEGSKA (reference sequence). There are 11 residues in the CDR3. The V end was cut by 7 bases, the J end by 0 bases, with 6 bases between. The CDR3 DNA follows: TGCAGTGGGGGACACCAAGAGACCCAGTACTTC. Amino acid sequence: CSGGHQETQYF.

This clonotype showed up just a few times. The chain combines TRBV6-6 with TRBJ1-4, with D possibly matching TRBD1 (5 bases). CDR1 and CDR2 from the germline V gene are MNHNY and SVGAGI (reference sequence). This CDR3 has 17 amino acids. Deletions cut 0 bases from V and 7 bases from J, with 18 bases between. This chain's CDR3 is CASSYSGDLSGTEKLFF. Here the CDR3 DNA reads TGTGCCAGCAGTTACTCGGGGGACCTCTCAGGGACTGAAAAACTGTTTTTT.

This clonotype was detected many times. The chain joins TRBV30 to TRBJ1-1, with D tentatively TRBD1 (5 bases). Germline lookup yields CDR1 GTSNPN and CDR2 SVGIG (reference sequence). Between the trimmed V and J ends, which lost 3 bases and 5 bases, there was a span of 19 bases. The CDR3 is made up of 15 amino acids. CDR3 sequence (DNA): TGTGCCTGGAGGCCGGTGGGTCAGGGCGGGACTGAAGCTTTCTTT. Translated, it gives CAWRPVGQGGTEAFF.

This clonotype occurred many times. J is TRBJ2-5 and V is TRBV28; 13 bases fit TRBD2. Trimming cost V 4 bases and J 5 bases; bases outside gene matches: 7. This CDR3 spans 16 amino acids. CDR1 is MDHEN, CDR2 SYDVKM, per germline. DNA of the CDR3: TGTGCCAGCAGTTGGACTAGCGGGAGAGGGGAGGAGACCCAGTACTTC. Translating gives CASSWTSGRGEETQYF.

The chain employs TRBV19 and TRBJ2-7, with D unresolved. CDR1 LNHDA and CDR2 SQIVND come from the germline V gene (reference sequence). The CDR3 runs 11 residues. V was shortened by 7 bases and J by 7 bases, with 11 bases between the two germline ends. DNA of the CDR3: TGTGCCAGTACCACGACGGAAGAGCAGTACTTC. Translation: CASTTTEEQYF.

Many counts were recorded for this clonotype. The chain recombines TRBV6-5 with TRBJ2-7; possibly TRBD1 or TRBD2 for D (5 bases each). The V gene's germline CDR1 is MNHEY and CDR2 SVGAGI. This CDR3 contains 13 residues. Deletions cut 2 bases from V and 5 bases from J, with 10 bases between. In DNA, the CDR3 is TGTGCCAGCAGTTACCTATCGGGGCACGAGCAGTACTTC. It codes for CASSYLSGHEQYF.

This clonotype was detected only a few times. This rearrangement joins TRBV6-1 to TRBJ2-7, with 11 nucleotides matching TRBD2. After removal of 5 bases from V and 6 bases from J, the junction contained 6 bases not matched to a gene. Germline V gene data show CDR1 as MNHNS and CDR2 as SASEGT. CDR3 length: 14 residues. The CDR3 sequence: CASSNGGLAAEQYF. For the CDR3, the DNA is TGTGCCAGCAGTAACGGGGGACTAGCGGCCGAGCAGTACTTC.